Listed here are 27 T cell receptor beta chains from one sample, sequenced in a study of cytomegalovirus exposure and HLA in healthy donors. With 60 Vbeta and 13 Jbeta primers, the PCR was carried out. Generated by immunoSEQ multiplex PCR, the TCRdb table keeps only in-frame clones and is missing some. The data show 150,000 to 200,000 clones, 60% to 80% seen once. The sample comprised PBMCs. The receptor set was obtained from a woman aged 40-49 years in good health and CMV-seropositive.

The CDR3 here is CASTPLAGGYNEQFF. The DNA of the CDR3 is TGTGCCAGCACCCCCTTAGCGGGAGGCTACAATGAGCAGTTCTTC. V usage is TRBV11-2 and J usage is TRBJ2-1, with 10 bases aligning to TRBD2. This CDR3 is built from 15 residues. J lost 3 bases, V lost 7 bases, and 6 bases had no gene match. Germline CDR1 and CDR2: SGHAT and FQNNGV.

This rearrangement joins TRBV9 to TRBJ1-1, with D perhaps matching TRBD1 (5 bases). Per the germline V gene, CDR1 is SGDLS and CDR2 is YYNGEE. The CDR3 is 14 residues long. Trimming removed 0 bases from V and 2 bases from J, with 8 bases in between. DNA of the CDR3: TGTGCCAGCAGCGTAGTTCAGGGCAACACTGAAGCTTTCTTT. Amino acid sequence: CASSVVQGNTEAFF.

V gene TRBV4-1 combines with J gene TRBJ2-5; no clear D gene. Trimming stripped 1 base from V and 2 bases from J, with 8 bases between. This CDR3 is 14 amino acids long. CDR1 is MGHRA, CDR2 YSYEKL, per germline. The CDR3 spells CASSQGGQQETQYF. The CDR3, as DNA: TGCGCCAGCAGCCAAGGAGGTCAGCAAGAGACCCAGTACTTC.

The chain joins TRBV27 to TRBJ2-7; D is unclear. Trimming removed 0 bases at V and 1 base at J, with 10 bases between. The CDR3 has 15 residues. Per germline, CDR1 MNHEY and CDR2 SMNVEV (reference sequence). The CDR3 region is CASSLSWAQSYEQYF. DNA for the CDR3: TGTGCCAGCAGTTTATCCTGGGCTCAATCCTACGAGCAGTACTTC.

V gene TRBV30 combines with J gene TRBJ1-6; D unclear. The CDR3 runs to 14 residues. V was clipped by 1 base and J by 5 bases, with 9 bases between them. Germline lookup yields CDR1 GTSNPN and CDR2 SVGIG (reference sequence). CDR3 region: CAWSGAANNSPLHF. CDR3 in DNA: TGTGCCTGGAGTGGGGCAGCTAATAATTCACCCCTCCACTTT.

This clone appeared a few times. The chain joins TRBV10-2 to TRBJ1-1, with unresolved D. V was cut by 2 bases and J by 3 bases, with 10 bases left in between. Germline CDR1 reads WSHSY; CDR2 reads SAAADI. The CDR3 totals 14 residues. Written as DNA, the CDR3 is TGCGCCAGCAGTGAGAAAGCCATGGACACTGAAGCTTTCTTT. It specifies CASSEKAMDTEAFF.

The chain combines TRBV9 with TRBJ1-2, with D perhaps matching TRBD1 (5 bases). This CDR3 is 16 amino acids long. V was clipped by 0 bases and J by 5 bases, with 17 bases between them. CDR1 is SGDLS, CDR2 YYNGEE, per germline. The CDR3 spells CASSVADPGNVYGYTF. CDR3 in DNA: TGTGCCAGCAGCGTAGCCGACCCAGGGAATGTATATGGCTACACCTTC.

The chain uses TRBV19 and TRBJ1-2, with D uncertain. This CDR3 has 18 amino acids. V lost 1 base, J lost 1 base, and 19 bases lay in between. Germline V gene lookup returns CDR1 LNHDA and CDR2 SQIVND (reference sequence). CDR3 bases: TGTGCCAGTAGTATAGTTGGCGGATCAATCTTACTTAACTATGGCTACACCTTC. Its translation is CASSIVGGSILLNYGYTF. Full variable domain (outside the CDR3, taken from reference TRBV19 and TRBJ1-2): DGGITQSPKYLFRKEGQNVTLSCEQNLNHDAMYWYRQDPGQGLRLIYYSQIVNDFQKGDIAEGYSVSREKKESFPLTVTSAQKNPTAFYLCASSIVGGSILLNYGYTFGSGTRLTVV.

This clone showed up just a few times. The chain uses TRBV7-8 and TRBJ2-5, with D tentatively TRBD1 (5 bases). The end of the DNA aligns better with TRBJ2-7, so the J call may be wrong. Germline lookup yields CDR1 SGHVS and CDR2 FQNEAQ. CDR3 size: 15 residues. CDR3 coding DNA: TGTGCCAGCAGCTTAGATCGGGCACAGGCCTACGAGCAGTACTTC. Protein sequence: CASSLDRAQAYEQYF.

This clone was seen a handful of times. V usage is TRBV30 and J usage is TRBJ2-3; D may be TRBD2 (6 bases). The ends were cut back, 0 bases at V and 3 bases at J, with 16 bases in the middle. The CDR3 has 16 residues. Germline V gene lookup returns CDR1 GTSNPN and CDR2 SVGIG (reference sequence). The CDR3 is CAWSVVREKGTDTQYF. The CDR3 DNA follows: TGTGCCTGGAGTGTAGTCCGGGAGAAAGGAACAGATACGCAGTATTTT.

The genes are TRBV9 and TRBJ2-1; 9 bases align to TRBD1. J lost 8 bases, V lost 2 bases, and 8 bases had no gene match. Germline lookup yields CDR1 SGDLS and CDR2 YYNGEE. This CDR3 comprises 15 residues. This chain's CDR3 is CASSVGDRAGDEQFF. CDR3 nucleotides: TGTGCCAGCAGCGTTGGGGACAGGGCTGGGGATGAGCAGTTCTTC.

The genes are TRBV4-1 and TRBJ2-2; weak D call: TRBD2 (6 bases). The CDR3 runs to 16 residues. Germline V lookup: CDR1 MGHRA, CDR2 YSYEKL. V lost 2 bases and J lost 3, with 13 bases in between. The CDR3 coding sequence is TGCGCCAGCAGCCAACCTCGGGGGACTTACACCGGGGAGCTGTTTTTT. It yields the protein CASSQPRGTYTGELFF.

This rearrangement joins TRBV5-1 to TRBJ2-3; unclear D gene. Germline assignment: CDR1 SGHRS and CDR2 YFSETQ. The CDR3 covers 15 residues. Trimming left V 4 bases short and J 4 bases short, with 16 bases between. CDR3 nucleotide sequence: TGCGCCAGCAGCCGTGCTGGTTCGGCGGCAGATACGCAGTATTTT. As protein: CASSRAGSAADTQYF.

The chain recombines TRBV2 with TRBJ2-1, with TRBD2 matching 9 bases. This CDR3 has 19 amino acids. The V gene end was trimmed by 6 bases and the J gene end by 8 bases; junction bases not matched to a gene: 23. Germline V lookup: CDR1 SNHLY, CDR2 FYNNEI. Here the CDR3 reads CASSLTEERGASTVHEQFF. Here the CDR3 DNA reads TGTGCCAGCAGCCTCACCGAGGAGCGGGGGGCCAGTACCGTACATGAGCAGTTCTTC.

V usage is TRBV4-1 and J usage is TRBJ2-3; D is uncertain. Trimming left V 4 bases short and J 2 bases short, with 4 bases between. Germline CDR1 is MGHRA and CDR2 is YSYEKL. The length of the CDR3 is 12 residues. The CDR3 region is CASSPHTDTQYF. CDR3 nucleotides: TGCGCCAGCAGCCCCCACACAGATACGCAGTATTTT.

The chain is built from TRBV28 and TRBJ2-2; D gene ambiguous. Trimming pared 6 bases from V and 5 bases from J, leaving 13 bases between. This CDR3 has 14 amino acids. CDR1 and CDR2 (germline): MDHEN, SYDVKM. The CDR3 DNA sequence: TGTGCCAGCAGATTTTCTATCCGGACCGGGGAGCTGTTTTTT. Amino acid sequence: CASRFSIRTGELFF.

This clone was observed many times. The gene calls are TRBV4-3 and TRBJ2-2, with D possibly matching TRBD1 (5 bases). The germline V and J ends were trimmed by 0 bases and 2 bases, with 13 bases remaining between them. Germline lookup yields CDR1 LGHNA and CDR2 YSLEER. The CDR3 spans 17 residues. The CDR3, as DNA: TGCGCCAGCAGCCAAGAAATGCAGGGCGTTAACACCGGGGAGCTGTTTTTT. Its protein is CASSQEMQGVNTGELFF.

The chain recombines TRBV2 with TRBJ1-5; 12 positions match TRBD1. CDR3 length: 16 residues. Per germline, CDR1 SNHLY and CDR2 FYNNEI. J lost 6 bases, V lost 4 bases, and 7 bases had no gene match. Here the CDR3 reads CASSGTGTGGGQPQHF. DNA of the CDR3: TGTGCCAGCAGTGGCACCGGGACAGGGGGCGGTCAGCCCCAGCATTTT.

V usage is TRBV27 and J usage is TRBJ2-7; the match to TRBD1 covers 11 bases. CDR3 size: 16 residues. Trimming cost V 5 bases and J 2 bases; bases outside gene matches: 8. CDR1 is MNHEY and CDR2 is SMNVEV in the germline V gene (reference sequence). The CDR3 reads CASSRDPGQGAYEQYF. The DNA of the CDR3 is TGTGCCAGCAGTCGAGACCCGGGACAGGGGGCCTACGAGCAGTACTTC.

The gene calls are TRBV19 and TRBJ2-7, with D perhaps matching TRBD1 (6 bases). The CDR3 runs to 15 residues. V was trimmed by 1 base and J by 2 bases, leaving 12 bases between them. Germline V gene sequence: CDR1 LNHDA, CDR2 SQIVND (reference sequence). The CDR3 DNA reads TGTGCCAGTAGTATAGCGGACAGCCCAACCTACGAGCAGTACTTC. It yields the protein CASSIADSPTYEQYF. Complete variable domain (other parts from reference TRBV19 and TRBJ2-7): DGGITQSPKYLFRKEGQNVTLSCEQNLNHDAMYWYRQDPGQGLRLIYYSQIVNDFQKGDIAEGYSVSREKKESFPLTVTSAQKNPTAFYLCASSIADSPTYEQYFGPGTRLTVT.

J is TRBJ2-1 and V is TRBV5-6; D perhaps matches TRBD2 (6 bases). This CDR3 spans 12 amino acids. V dropped 3 bases and J dropped 8 bases, with 9 bases sitting between them. Germline V gives CDR1 SGHDT, CDR2 YYEEEE. DNA of the CDR3: TGTGCCAGCAGCTCTCGGGGGTATGAGCAGTTCTTC. This translates into CASSSRGYEQFF. The complete variable domain, with remaining parts taken from reference TRBV5-6 and TRBJ2-1, reads DAGVTQSPTHLIKTRGQQVTLRCSPKSGHDTVSWYQQALGQGPQFIFQYYEEEERQRGNFPDRFSGHQFPNYSSELNVNALLLGDSALYLCASSSRGYEQFFGPGTRLTVL.

V gene TRBV5-4 combines with J gene TRBJ2-7; D may be TRBD2 (5 bases). Trimming left V 1 base short and J 3 bases short, with 8 bases between. CDR1 SGHNT and CDR2 YYREEE come from the germline V gene (reference sequence). The CDR3 sequence is 13 residues long. CDR3 nucleotides: TGTGCCAGCAGCTTGAATAGCGTCTACGAGCAGTACTTC. Amino acids: CASSLNSVYEQYF.

The V and J genes are TRBV27 and TRBJ1-2; D gene ambiguous. The germline CDR1 and CDR2 sequences are MNHEY and SMNVEV (reference sequence). With 7 bases removed from V and 4 bases from J, the gap between germline ends came to 16 bases. The CDR3 runs 14 residues. CDR3: CASTPGVGSYGYTF. The DNA of the CDR3 is TGTGCCAGCACCCCCGGGGTGGGATCCTATGGCTACACCTTC.

V usage is TRBV7-9 and J usage is TRBJ2-1, with TRBD2 identical over 8 bases. The junction had 2 bases not matched to a gene; V was cut back by 2 bases and J by 5 bases. The CDR3 is 14 amino acids. The germline gives CDR1 SEHNR, CDR2 FQNEAQ (reference sequence). Here the CDR3 reads CASSLSGRNNEQFF. The CDR3 DNA reads TGTGCCAGCAGCTTAAGCGGGAGAAACAATGAGCAGTTCTTC.

The V gene is TRBV19, the J gene TRBJ2-1, with TRBD1 matching over 12 bases. Looked up from germline, CDR1 is LNHDA and CDR2 is SQIVND (reference sequence). V shed 1 base, J shed 14 bases, and the junction held 9 bases outside the gene matches. The CDR3 runs to 15 residues. In DNA, the CDR3 is TGTGCCAGTAGTATAGGTTTCGGGACAGGGGGCGATAAGTTCTTC. Translated: CASSIGFGTGGDKFF.

The chain recombines TRBV11-2 with TRBJ2-7; 9 bases are a match to TRBD2. The CDR3 contains 15 residues. From germline, CDR1 is SGHAT and CDR2 FQNNGV. V lost 1 base to trimming and J lost 1 base; unmatched junction nucleotides: 2. CDR3 nucleotide sequence: TGTGCCAGCAGCTTAGGAAGCGGGAGGTCCTACGAGCAGTACTTC. It translates to CASSLGSGRSYEQYF.

In this sample, this clone turned up a few times. This chain's CDR3 is CASSPWTGTSGSSTDTQYF. The CDR3 DNA sequence: TGTGCCAGCAGCCCTTGGACCGGGACTAGCGGGTCTAGCACAGATACGCAGTATTTT. The chain combines TRBV27 with TRBJ2-3; TRBD2 matches 12 bases. With V trimmed by 6 bases and J by 0 bases, 13 bases remained unmatched. Germline V gives CDR1 MNHEY, CDR2 SMNVEV (reference sequence). This CDR3 has 19 amino acids.